This is a list of T cell receptor beta chains from one sample in a study of cytomegalovirus exposure and HLA in healthy donors. Sequenced by immunoSEQ multiplex PCR; TCRdb stores in-frame clones only, minus some. The sample has 140,000 to 150,000 clones, 76% seen once; the top ten hold 1.5% to 2%. The sequencing sample was made of PBMCs. The source of these receptors is a woman aged 40 to 50 in good health and CMV-seronegative. CDR3s include the opening cysteine and the closing phenylalanine or tryptophan. The D gene is left open where the match is weak. Clone size is shown for a subset of rows, as once, few, many or a class of expanded clone.

v_gene	j_gene	abundance	len	d_gene	CDR3nt	CDR3aa
TRBV4-1	TRBJ2-1	.	16	TRBD2	TGCGCCAGCAGCCACAGACTAGCGGGCGCCTCCAATGAGCAGTTCTTC	CASSHRLAGASNEQFF
TRBV6-1	TRBJ2-3	once	14	TRBD2	TGTGCCAGTCTAGCGGGGGGTGGCACAGATACGCAGTATTTT	CASLAGGGTDTQYF
TRBV6-5	TRBJ2-1	.	12	TRBD1	TGTGCCAGCAGCCAGGGGGCGGGGGAGCAGTTCTTC	CASSQGAGEQFF
TRBV11-2	TRBJ1-4	.	14	.	TGTGCCAGCAGCGTGGGGCTGGAGAATGAAAAACTGTTTTTT	CASSVGLENEKLFF
TRBV27	TRBJ2-7	.	16	TRBD2	TGTGCCAGCAGTTTACTGGGGACTAGCGGCTCCTACGAGCAGTACTTC	CASSLLGTSGSYEQYF
TRBV6-1	TRBJ1-5	.	14	.	TGTGCCAGCAGTTGGACAGAGACTAATCAGCCCCAGCATTTT	CASSWTETNQPQHF
TRBV2	TRBJ2-7	.	16	TRBD2	TGTGCCAGCAGTGGGGGCTCTGGCGGGGGCTCCTACGAGCAGTACTTC	CASSGGSGGGSYEQYF
TRBV28	TRBJ2-7	.	17	TRBD1	TGTGCCAGCAGTTTATCAGTGAGGACAGGCCGATCCTACGAGCAGTACTTC	CASSLSVRTGRSYEQYF
TRBV9	TRBJ1-6	.	14	.	TGTGCCAGCAGCGTAGGAGGGGGTGCTTCACCCCTCCACTTT	CASSVGGGASPLHF
TRBV11-3	TRBJ2-5	.	17	TRBD1	TGTGCCAGCAGCTTAGATTCCCGGACAGGGGCGGGGGAGACCCAGTACTTC	CASSLDSRTGAGETQYF
TRBV6-1	TRBJ2-1	.	15	.	TGTGCCAGCAGCCCGAGGGCGGTCTCCTACAATGAGCAGTTCTTC	CASSPRAVSYNEQFF
TRBV27	TRBJ1-2	once	14	.	TGTGCCAGCAGTTTAGGGCAGTACCATTATGGCTACACCTTC	CASSLGQYHYGYTF
TRBV2	TRBJ2-1	.	13	.	TGTGCCAGCAGTGAAAACTCCATCAATGAGCAGTTCTTC	CASSENSINEQFF
TRBV7-9	TRBJ2-6	.	18	TRBD1	TGTGCCAGCAGCATACAGGGGGCGCTTAACACTGGGGCCAACGTCCTGACTTTC	CASSIQGALNTGANVLTF